The T cell receptor beta chain under discussion was sequenced for a study of identical twins. Study outcomes and limitations: These conclusions were based on statistical analysis (cross-sectional, not following the same donors). Fewer insertions marked abundant cord blood beta clonotypes; young adult naive trended weakly, memory not at all.

Through template switching, a universal primer site was introduced, and the cDNA contained unique molecular identifiers. TCRdb used MiXCR to reprocess the 5' RACE reads, holding one entry per CDR3 protein. The table lists under 900,000 distinct CDR3 sequences, about 12% of them singletons. The CDR3 length is 16 residues. V was pared by 1 base and J by 0 bases, with 3 bases of the junction left unmatched. The V gene's germline CDR1 is MGHRA and CDR2 YSYEKL. Concerning this clonotype itself: Its specificity is unknown.

The same sample was also studied in work on yellow fever vaccine responses in identical twins.

Sequencing input: PBMCs. The chain carries TRBV4-1 and TRBJ1-5; 7 bases are a match to TRBD1. The clonotype was recovered from a woman aged 18-29 years in good health. This CDR3 reads CASSQVTGSSNQPQHF. The CDR3 DNA sequence: TGCGCCAGCAGCCAAGTGACAGGGAGTAGCAATCAGCCCCAGCATTTT.